One TCR beta chain is described in this entry. What it recognizes is unknown. Libraries were prepared by immunoSEQ multiplex PCR; TCRdb keeps only in-frame clonotypes and omits some of them. This table holds about 74,000 clones, roughly 84% found once. V was shortened by 1 base and J by 5 bases, with 9 bases between the two germline ends. CDR1 SGDLS and CDR2 YYNGEE come from the germline V gene. The CDR3 sequence is 13 residues long. This record comes from a study of PD-L1 blockade in urothelial cancer. Study-level information: Patients with male sex and bladder-origin urothelial cancer accounted for about 85% of the 29 enrolled. Each participant's history included 0 to 3 prior chemotherapy regimens. Blood was analyzed 3 weeks (second dose) and 6 weeks after treatment start.

Study-level results: When pretreatment blood TCR clonality was below the median, it predicted better survival.

This sample comprised PBMCs, obtained around atezolizumab (anti-PD-L1) treatment. This TCR was recovered from a man between 65 and 80 years old with urothelial cancer. This sequence joins TRBV9 and TRBJ1-2; D gene unclear. The CDR3 is CASSVTAGYGYTF. In DNA form, the CDR3 reads TGTGCCAGCAGCGTAACGGCAGGTTATGGCTACACCTTC.